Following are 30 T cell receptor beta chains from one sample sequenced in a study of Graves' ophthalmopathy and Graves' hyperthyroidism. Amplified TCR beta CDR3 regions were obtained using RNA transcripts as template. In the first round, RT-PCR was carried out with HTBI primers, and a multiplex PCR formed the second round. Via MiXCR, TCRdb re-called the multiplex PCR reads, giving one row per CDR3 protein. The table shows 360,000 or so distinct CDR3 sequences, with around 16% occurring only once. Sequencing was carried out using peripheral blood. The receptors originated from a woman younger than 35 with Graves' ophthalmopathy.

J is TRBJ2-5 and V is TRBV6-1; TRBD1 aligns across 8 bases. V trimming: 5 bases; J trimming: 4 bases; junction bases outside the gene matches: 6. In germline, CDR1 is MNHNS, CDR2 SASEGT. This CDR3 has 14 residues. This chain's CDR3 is CASSLDRDRETQYF. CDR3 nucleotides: TGTGCCAGCAGTCTGGACAGGGACAGAGAGACCCAGTACTTC.

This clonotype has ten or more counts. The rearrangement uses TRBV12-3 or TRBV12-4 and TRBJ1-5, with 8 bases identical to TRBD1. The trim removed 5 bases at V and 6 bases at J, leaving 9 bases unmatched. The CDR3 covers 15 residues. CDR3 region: CASSLGQGGSQPQHF. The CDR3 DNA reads TGTGCCAGCAGTCTAGGACAGGGAGGGAGTCAGCCCCAGCATTTT.

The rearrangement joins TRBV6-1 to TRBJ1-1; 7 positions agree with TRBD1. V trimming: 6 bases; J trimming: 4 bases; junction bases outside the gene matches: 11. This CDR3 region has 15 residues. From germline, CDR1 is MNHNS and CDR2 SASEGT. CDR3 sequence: CASSLLDRVGTEAFF. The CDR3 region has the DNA TGTGCCAGCAGCCTACTTGACAGGGTAGGCACTGAAGCTTTCTTT.

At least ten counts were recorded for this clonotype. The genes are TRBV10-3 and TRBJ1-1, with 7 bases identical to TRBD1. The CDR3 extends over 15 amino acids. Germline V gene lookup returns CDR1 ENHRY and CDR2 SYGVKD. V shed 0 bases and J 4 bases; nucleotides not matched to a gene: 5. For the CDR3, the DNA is TGTGCCATCAGTGAGTCGCGTGCAGGGGGCACTGAAGCTTTCTTT. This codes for CAISESRAGGTEAFF.

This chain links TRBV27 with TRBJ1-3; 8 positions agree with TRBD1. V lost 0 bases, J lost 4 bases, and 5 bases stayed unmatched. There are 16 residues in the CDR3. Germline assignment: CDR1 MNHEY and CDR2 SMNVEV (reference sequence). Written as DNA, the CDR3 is TGTGCCAGCAGTTTATCCCCGACAGGGGTGGGAAACACCATATATTTT. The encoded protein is CASSLSPTGVGNTIYF.

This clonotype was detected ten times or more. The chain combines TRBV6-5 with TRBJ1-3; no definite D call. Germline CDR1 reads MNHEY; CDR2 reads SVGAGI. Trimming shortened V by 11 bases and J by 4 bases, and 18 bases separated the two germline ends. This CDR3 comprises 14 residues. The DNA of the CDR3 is TGTGCCTCCGTAGGATCTTTATCAGGAAACACCATATATTTT. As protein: CASVGSLSGNTIYF.

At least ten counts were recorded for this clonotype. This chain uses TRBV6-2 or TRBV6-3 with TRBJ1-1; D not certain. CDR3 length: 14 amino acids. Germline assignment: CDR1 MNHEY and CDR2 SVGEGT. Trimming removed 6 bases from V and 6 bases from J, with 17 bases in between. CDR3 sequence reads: CASSREVLTPEAFF. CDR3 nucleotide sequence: TGTGCCAGCAGCCGAGAGGTCCTGACCCCTGAAGCTTTCTTT.

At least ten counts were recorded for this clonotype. The chain's CDR3 is CASSGGGKDSPHEQYF. CDR3 DNA: TGTGCCAGCAGTGGCGGGGGTAAGGACTCACCCCACGAGCAGTACTTC. The chain has TRBV2 and TRBJ2-7, with 7 bases lining up with TRBD2. The ends lost 4 bases at V and 5 bases at J; junction bases unmatched: 14. CDR3 size: 16 residues. Germline V gives CDR1 SNHLY, CDR2 FYNNEI. The full variable domain, its missing parts supplied by reference TRBV2 and TRBJ2-7, is EPEVTQTPSHQVTQMGQEVILRCVPISNHLYFYWYRQILGQKVEFLVSFYNNEISEKSEIFDDQFSVERPDGSNFTLKIRSTKLEDSAMYFCASSGGGKDSPHEQYFGPGTRLTVT.

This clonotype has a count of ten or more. The CDR3 region has the DNA TGCGCCAGCAGCGGAGGGACAGTTTCCCACACCTTC. Amino acids: CASSGGTVSHTF. This chain uses TRBV5-1 with TRBJ1-2, with 7 bases matching TRBD1. The germline V gene encodes CDR1 SGHRS and CDR2 YFSETQ. The CDR3 length is 12 residues. V shed 4 bases, J shed 12 bases, and the junction held 9 bases outside the gene matches.

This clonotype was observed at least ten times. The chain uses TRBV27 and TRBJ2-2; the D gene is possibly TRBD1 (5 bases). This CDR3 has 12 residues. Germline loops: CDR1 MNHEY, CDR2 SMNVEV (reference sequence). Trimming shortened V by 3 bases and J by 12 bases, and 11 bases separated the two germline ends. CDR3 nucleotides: TGTGCCAGCAGTTTCTCGGCAGGGAAGCTGTTTTTT. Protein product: CASSFSAGKLFF.

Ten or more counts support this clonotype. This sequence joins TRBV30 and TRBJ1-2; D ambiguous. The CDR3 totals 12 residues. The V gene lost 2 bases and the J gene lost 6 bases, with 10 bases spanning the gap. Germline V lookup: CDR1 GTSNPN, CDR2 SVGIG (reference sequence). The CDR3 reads CAWSLEEDGYTF. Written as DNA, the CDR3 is TGTGCCTGGAGTTTGGAGGAGGATGGCTACACCTTC.

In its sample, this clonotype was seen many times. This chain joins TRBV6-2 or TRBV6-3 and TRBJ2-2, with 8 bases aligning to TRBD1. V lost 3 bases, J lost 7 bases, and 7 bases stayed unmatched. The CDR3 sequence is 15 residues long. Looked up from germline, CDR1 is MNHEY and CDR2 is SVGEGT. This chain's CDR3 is CASSYLTGAGGELFF. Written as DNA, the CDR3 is TGTGCCAGCAGTTATCTGACAGGGGCTGGCGGGGAGCTGTTTTTT.

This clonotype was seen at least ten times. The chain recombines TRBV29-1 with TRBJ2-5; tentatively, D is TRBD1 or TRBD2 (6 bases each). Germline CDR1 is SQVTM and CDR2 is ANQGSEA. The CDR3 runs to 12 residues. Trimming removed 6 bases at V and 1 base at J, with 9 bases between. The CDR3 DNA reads TGCAGCGTGAGGGGGGCCCAAGAGACCCAGTACTTC. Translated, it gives CSVRGAQETQYF.

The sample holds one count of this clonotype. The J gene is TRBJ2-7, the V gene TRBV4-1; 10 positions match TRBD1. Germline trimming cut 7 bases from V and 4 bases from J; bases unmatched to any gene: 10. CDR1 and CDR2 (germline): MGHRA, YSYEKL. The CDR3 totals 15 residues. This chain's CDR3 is CASTPDGTGDYEQYF. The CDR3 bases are TGCGCCAGCACCCCAGATGGGACAGGGGATTACGAGCAGTACTTC.

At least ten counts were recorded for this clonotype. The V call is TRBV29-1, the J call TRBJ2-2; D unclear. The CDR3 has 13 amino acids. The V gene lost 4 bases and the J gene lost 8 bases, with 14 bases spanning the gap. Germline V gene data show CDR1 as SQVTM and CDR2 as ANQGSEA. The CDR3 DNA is TGCAGCGTTGTAAGATTGGGCGGAGGGGAGCTGTTTTTT. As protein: CSVVRLGGGELFF.

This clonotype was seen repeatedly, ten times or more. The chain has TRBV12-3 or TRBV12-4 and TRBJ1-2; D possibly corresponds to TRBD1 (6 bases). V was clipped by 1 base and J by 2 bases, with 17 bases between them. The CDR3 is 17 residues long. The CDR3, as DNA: TGTGCCAGCAGTTTAGGGCCCGTTCGGGGGCTAAACTATGGCTACACCTTC. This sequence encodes CASSLGPVRGLNYGYTF.

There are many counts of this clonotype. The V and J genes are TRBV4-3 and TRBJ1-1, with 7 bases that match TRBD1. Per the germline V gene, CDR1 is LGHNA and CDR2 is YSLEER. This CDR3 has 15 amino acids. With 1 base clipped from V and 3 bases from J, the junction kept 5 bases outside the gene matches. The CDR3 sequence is CASSQGGRGDTEAFF. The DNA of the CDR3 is TGCGCCAGCAGCCAAGGGGGCAGGGGGGACACTGAAGCTTTCTTT.

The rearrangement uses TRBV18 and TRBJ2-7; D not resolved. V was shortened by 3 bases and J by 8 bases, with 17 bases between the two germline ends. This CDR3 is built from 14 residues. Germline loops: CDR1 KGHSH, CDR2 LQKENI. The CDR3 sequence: CASSPPAGWGQQYF. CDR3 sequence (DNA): TGTGCCAGCTCACCGCCAGCCGGATGGGGTCAGCAGTACTTC.

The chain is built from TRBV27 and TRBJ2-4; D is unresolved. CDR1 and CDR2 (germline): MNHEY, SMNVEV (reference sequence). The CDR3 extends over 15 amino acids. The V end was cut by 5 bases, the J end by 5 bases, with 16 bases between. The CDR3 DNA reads TGTGCCAGCAGTCCCAACGTTGAGTTGGAAAACATTCAGTACTTC. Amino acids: CASSPNVELENIQYF.

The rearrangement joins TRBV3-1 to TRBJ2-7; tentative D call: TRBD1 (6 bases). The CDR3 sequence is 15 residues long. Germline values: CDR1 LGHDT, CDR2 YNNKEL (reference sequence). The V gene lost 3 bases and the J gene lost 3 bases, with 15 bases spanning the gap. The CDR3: CASSQRGTRGYEQYF. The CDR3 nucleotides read TGTGCCAGCAGCCAGAGAGGGACACGGGGCTACGAGCAGTACTTC.

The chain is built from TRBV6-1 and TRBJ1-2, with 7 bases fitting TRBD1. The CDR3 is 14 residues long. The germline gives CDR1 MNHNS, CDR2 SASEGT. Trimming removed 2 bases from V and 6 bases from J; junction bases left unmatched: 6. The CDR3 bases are TGTGCCAGCAGTGAAAGACAGGGAGTAGATGGCTACACCTTC. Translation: CASSERQGVDGYTF.

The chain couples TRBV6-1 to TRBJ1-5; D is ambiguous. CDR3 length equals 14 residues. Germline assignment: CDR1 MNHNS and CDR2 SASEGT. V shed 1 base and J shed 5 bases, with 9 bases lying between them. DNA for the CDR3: TGTGCCAGCAGTGAAGGGCCAGTGCATCAGCCCCAGCATTTT. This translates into CASSEGPVHQPQHF.

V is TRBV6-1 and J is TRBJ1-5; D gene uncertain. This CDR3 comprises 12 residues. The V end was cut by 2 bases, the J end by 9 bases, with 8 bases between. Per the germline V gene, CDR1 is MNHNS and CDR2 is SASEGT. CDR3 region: CASSEIGWPQHF. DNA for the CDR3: TGTGCCAGCAGTGAAATCGGTTGGCCCCAGCATTTT.

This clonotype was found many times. This chain's CDR3 is CASSRDGLAYEQYF. In DNA, the CDR3 is TGTGCCAGCAGTCGGGACGGACTAGCATACGAGCAGTACTTC. The genes are TRBV6-1 and TRBJ2-7; 8 bases line up with TRBD2. Germline V gives CDR1 MNHNS, CDR2 SASEGT. V lost 5 bases and J lost 4; bases outside the gene matches: 7. This CDR3 has 14 amino acids.

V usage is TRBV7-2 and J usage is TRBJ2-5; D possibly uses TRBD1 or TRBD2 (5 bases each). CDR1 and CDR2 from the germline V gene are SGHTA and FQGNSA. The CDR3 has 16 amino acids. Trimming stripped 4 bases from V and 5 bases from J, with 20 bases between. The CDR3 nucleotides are TGTGCCAGCAGCTCCGGGGACGGGCGCATACCGGAGACCCAGTACTTC. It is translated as CASSSGDGRIPETQYF.

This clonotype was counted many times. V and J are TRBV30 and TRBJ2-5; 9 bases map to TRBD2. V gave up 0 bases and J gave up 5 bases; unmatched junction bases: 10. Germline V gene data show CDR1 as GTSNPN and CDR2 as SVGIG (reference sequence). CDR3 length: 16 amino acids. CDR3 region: CAWSVGFSGSLETQYF. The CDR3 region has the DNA TGTGCCTGGAGTGTAGGTTTTAGCGGGAGTTTGGAGACCCAGTACTTC.

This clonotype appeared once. The CDR3 nucleotides are TGTGCCAGCAGTGAAGCGCCTGGGCCCTATGGCTACACCTTC. Translation: CASSEAPGPYGYTF. The gene calls are TRBV6-1 and TRBJ1-2; D ambiguous. Germline CDR1 MNHNS, CDR2 SASEGT. The CDR3 consists of 14 residues. The germline V and J ends were trimmed by 0 bases and 4 bases, with 9 bases remaining between them.

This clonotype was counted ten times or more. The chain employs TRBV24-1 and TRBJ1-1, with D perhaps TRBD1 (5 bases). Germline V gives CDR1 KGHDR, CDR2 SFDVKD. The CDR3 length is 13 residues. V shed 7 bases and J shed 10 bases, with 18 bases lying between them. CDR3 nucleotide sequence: TGTGCCACCAGCCCTAGGGGACTCGGTGGAGCTTTCTTT. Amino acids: CATSPRGLGGAFF.

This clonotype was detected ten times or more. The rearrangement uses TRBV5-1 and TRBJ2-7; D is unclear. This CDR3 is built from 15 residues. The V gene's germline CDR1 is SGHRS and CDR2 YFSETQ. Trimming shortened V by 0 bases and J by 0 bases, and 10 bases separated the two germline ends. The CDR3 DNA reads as TGCGCCAGCAGCTTGGATCAACAGCACTCCTACGAGCAGTACTTC. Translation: CASSLDQQHSYEQYF.

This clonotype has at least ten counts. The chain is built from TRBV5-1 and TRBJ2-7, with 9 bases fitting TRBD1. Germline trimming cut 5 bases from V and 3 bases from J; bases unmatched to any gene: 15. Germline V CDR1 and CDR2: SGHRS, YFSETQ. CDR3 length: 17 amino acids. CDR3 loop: CASSFNTGTGKVYEQYF. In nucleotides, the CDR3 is TGCGCCAGCAGTTTTAATACCGGGACAGGGAAAGTCTACGAGCAGTACTTC.